The 15 T cell receptor beta chains below were found in one sample sequenced in a study of shared clonotypes between healthy human individuals. Sequencing was performed with immunoSEQ multiplex PCR; in TCRdb, only in-frame clones are kept and a portion is missing. This sample carries roughly 490,000 clones, around three quarters of them seen once, and the ten largest clones take roughly 12%. The sequencing sample was made of PBMCs. These receptors originate from a middle-aged woman in good health. Some clones in this sample may be carry-over from other donors' samples.

The J gene is TRBJ2-5, the V gene TRBV7-7; D gene ambiguous. This CDR3 comprises 10 residues. The V gene lost 6 bases and the J gene lost 5 bases, with 4 bases spanning the gap. Germline V gives CDR1 SSHAT, CDR2 FNYEAQ (reference sequence). CDR3 region: CASRTETQYF. DNA for the CDR3: TGTGCCAGCAGGACCGAGACCCAGTACTTC.

Turning to this clone: Since a much larger clone is just one base distant, this may be a read error. The chain couples TRBV7-2 to TRBJ2-5; 10 positions match TRBD2. Germline CDR1 reads SGHTA; CDR2 reads FQGNSA. V trimming: 5 bases; J trimming: 4 bases; junction bases outside the gene matches: 4. This CDR3 is 14 amino acids long. CDR3 in DNA: TGTGCCAGCAGCACCGGACTAGCGGTAGAGACCCAGTACTTC. Translation gives CASSTGLAVETQYF.

This rearrangement joins TRBV29-1 to TRBJ2-2, with a tentative D call TRBD2 (5 bases). This CDR3 comprises 16 residues. V dropped 3 bases and J dropped 2 bases, with 16 bases sitting between them. CDR1 is SQVTM and CDR2 is ANQGSEA in the germline V gene. CDR3 amino acids: CSVESWRNTNTGELFF. CDR3 nucleotide sequence: TGCAGCGTTGAGAGTTGGAGGAACACTAACACCGGGGAGCTGTTTTTT.

This CDR3 reads CASSSKSALVYEQYF. The CDR3 DNA follows: TGTGCCAGCTCATCGAAATCGGCTCTGGTCTACGAGCAGTACTTC. This chain uses TRBV18 with TRBJ2-7, with D unresolved. The CDR3 sequence is 15 residues long. The V gene lost 5 bases and the J gene lost 3 bases, with 17 bases spanning the gap. CDR1 and CDR2 (germline): KGHSH, LQKENI.

The genes are TRBV5-1 and TRBJ2-7; weak D call: TRBD1 (6 bases). Germline lookup yields CDR1 SGHRS and CDR2 YFSETQ. Trimming shortened V by 3 bases and J by 5 bases, and 12 bases separated the two germline ends. There are 13 residues in the CDR3. The CDR3 region has the DNA TGCGCCAGCAGCTCCCAGGGGATGGACGAGCAGTACTTC. It translates to CASSSQGMDEQYF. The variable domain in full, completed from reference TRBV5-1 and TRBJ2-7, reads KAGVTQTPRYLIKTRGQQVTLSCSPISGHRSVSWYQQTPGQGLQFLFEYFSETQRNKGNFPGRFSGRQFSNSRSEMNVSTLELGDSALYLCASSSQGMDEQYFGPGTRLTVT.

Only a few counts were recorded for this clone. This rearrangement joins TRBV4-2 to TRBJ2-2; D is uncertain. The CDR3 runs 14 residues. Trimming cost V 7 bases and J 5 bases, with 14 bases left between them. Germline V CDR1 and CDR2: LGHNA, YNFKEQ. CDR3 residues: CASTLNWGTGELFF. DNA of the CDR3: TGTGCCAGCACCTTAAATTGGGGTACCGGGGAGCTGTTTTTT.

This sequence joins TRBV27 and TRBJ2-1; tentatively, D is TRBD2 (6 bases). V was shortened by 5 bases and J by 3 bases, with 17 bases between the two germline ends. This CDR3 spans 16 amino acids. Germline CDR1 MNHEY, CDR2 SMNVEV (reference sequence). The CDR3 here is CASSRGRGTLYNEQFF. The DNA of the CDR3 is TGTGCCAGCAGTAGGGGACGGGGGACGCTCTACAATGAGCAGTTCTTC.

The gene calls are TRBV7-7 and TRBJ2-7; no definite D call. CDR3 length: 14 amino acids. Germline V gene data show CDR1 as SSHAT and CDR2 as FNYEAQ (reference sequence). Trimming shortened V by 3 bases and J by 1 base, and 10 bases separated the two germline ends. CDR3 in amino acids: CASSFRQGSYEQYF. The CDR3 bases are TGTGCCAGCAGCTTTCGACAAGGATCCTACGAGCAGTACTTC.

The genes are TRBV30 and TRBJ2-1, with D perhaps being TRBD1 or TRBD2 (5 bases each). Looked up from germline, CDR1 is GTSNPN and CDR2 is SVGIG (reference sequence). The CDR3 runs to 15 residues. V was trimmed by 3 bases and J by 0 bases, leaving 12 bases between them. This CDR3 reads CAWSDGANSYNEQFF. The CDR3 nucleotides are TGTGCCTGGAGCGACGGGGCTAACTCCTACAATGAGCAGTTCTTC.

This clone was observed a handful of times. The chain has TRBV19 and TRBJ1-2; 8 bases fit TRBD1. The CDR3 is 15 amino acids. Germline V gene lookup returns CDR1 LNHDA and CDR2 SQIVND (reference sequence). Trimming took 4 bases from V and 0 from J; bases not matched to a gene: 4. The CDR3 region has the DNA TGTGCCAGTAGTACACAGGGGGAGACTAACTATGGCTACACCTTC. This translates into CASSTQGETNYGYTF.

The rearrangement links TRBV28 to TRBJ1-4, with D possibly matching TRBD1 (6 bases). V was cut by 7 bases and J by 8 bases, with 8 bases left in between. This CDR3 has 11 residues. Germline loops: CDR1 MDHEN, CDR2 SYDVKM. Here the CDR3 DNA reads TGTGCCAGCAACGGACAGGAAAAACTGTTTTTT. This sequence encodes CASNGQEKLFF.

The V call is TRBV28, the J call TRBJ2-2; D remains ambiguous. In germline, CDR1 is MDHEN, CDR2 SYDVKM. The CDR3 consists of 15 residues. The germline V and J ends were trimmed by 3 bases and 0 bases, with 8 bases remaining between them. The CDR3 sequence: CASSFRGANTGELFF. In nucleotides, the CDR3 is TGTGCCAGCAGTTTTCGCGGCGCGAACACCGGGGAGCTGTTTTTT.

The rearrangement links TRBV30 to TRBJ1-6; TRBD1 might be the D (6 bases). V lost 0 bases to trimming and J lost 10 bases, with 13 bases between them. This CDR3 has 14 residues. The germline CDR1 and CDR2 sequences are GTSNPN and SVGIG (reference sequence). The CDR3 region is CAWSVYRVESPLHF. The CDR3 DNA reads TGTGCCTGGAGTGTATACAGGGTGGAGTCACCCCTCCACTTT.

A word on this clone: At the DNA level, this CDR3 is encoded by other sequences in the same sample as well. V usage is TRBV4-1 and J usage is TRBJ2-1; D is unclear. In germline, CDR1 is MGHRA, CDR2 YSYEKL. This CDR3 has 15 amino acids. V was trimmed by 0 bases and J by 0 bases, leaving 6 bases between them. CDR3 residues: CASSQDRTSYNEQFF. The DNA of the CDR3 is TGCGCCAGCAGCCAAGATCGGACCTCCTACAATGAGCAGTTCTTC.

This rearrangement joins TRBV28 to TRBJ1-4, with 9 nucleotides matching TRBD1. V shed 5 bases and J 3 bases; nucleotides not matched to a gene: 7. The CDR3 spans 16 residues. Germline values: CDR1 MDHEN, CDR2 SYDVKM. The CDR3 DNA follows: TGTGCCAGCAGTAAACAGGGGGCAGGGGCTAATGAAAAACTGTTTTTT. It translates to CASSKQGAGANEKLFF.